A selection of T cell receptor beta chains follows, all from one sample in a study of CD8+CD57+ T cells in acquired aplastic anemia. MiXCR, applied by TCRdb to the reads, yields one record per CDR3 protein. This sample has roughly 260,000 distinct CDR3 sequences, with roughly half found just once. Sequenced input: sorted CD4+, CD8+, or CD8+CD57+ T cells (not recorded which) from PBMCs. These receptors came from a human donor with aplastic anemia. Both conserved end residues are part of each CDR3. A D gene is named only where the DNA matches it firmly. Clone size is shown for a subset of rows, as once, few, many or a class of expanded clone.

j_call	v_call	clone_size	d_call	cdr3_aa	cdr3_nt
TRBJ1-1	TRBV10-2	few	NA	CASSDDSFYGKAFF	TGCGCCAGCAGTGACGATTCCTTCTACGGGAAAGCTTTCTTT
TRBJ1-2	TRBV7-3	NA	NA	CASSLSGDRGYTF	TGTGCCAGCAGCTTGAGCGGGGATCGTGGCTACACCTTC
TRBJ2-1	TRBV9	NA	NA	CASSVGEGVPYNEQFF	TGTGCCAGCAGCGTTGGGGAGGGGGTTCCCTACAATGAGCAGTTCTTC
TRBJ1-2	TRBV2	few	NA	CANLRGVYPQTIYGYTF	TGTGCCAACCTCAGGGGCGTTTACCCCCAAACCATATATGGCTACACCTTC
TRBJ1-1	TRBV6-5	NA	NA	CASSRGVHTEAFF	TGTGCCAGCAGCCGAGGGGTCCACACTGAAGCTTTCTTT
TRBJ2-7	TRBV7-9	many	NA	CASSFIGTREHSYEQYF	TGTGCCAGCAGCTTTATCGGAACCCGGGAACACTCCTACGAGCAGTACTTC
TRBJ1-1	TRBV29-1	once	TRBD1	CSVEDRGNQNTEAFF	TGCAGCGTTGAGGACAGGGGCAATCAGAACACTGAAGCTTTCTTT
TRBJ1-1	TRBV7-9	NA	TRBD1	CASSLTTGGGGAFF	TGTGCCAGCAGCTTAACGACAGGGGGCGGTGGAGCTTTCTTT
TRBJ2-1	TRBV15	NA	NA	CATSRDGNEQFF	TGTGCCACCAGCAGAGACGGGAATGAGCAGTTCTTC
TRBJ2-7	TRBV25-1	NA	NA	CASSDTGGRYEQYF	TGTGCCAGCAGTGACACCGGGGGGCGCTACGAGCAGTACTTC
TRBJ1-5	TRBV7-9	many	NA	CASSLAQTDYSNQPQHF	TGTGCCAGCAGCTTAGCGCAGACAGACTATAGCAATCAGCCCCAGCATTTT
TRBJ1-1	TRBV10-3	many	NA	CAIRAGGNTEAFF	TGTGCCATCAGGGCGGGGGGTAACACTGAAGCTTTCTTT
TRBJ1-5	TRBV6-2/TRBV6-3	many	NA	CASSEARAQHF	TGTGCCAGCAGTGAAGCCCGGGCCCAGCATTTT
TRBJ2-3	TRBV25-1	few	NA	CASSGGGVSTDTQYF	TGTGCCAGCAGTGGTGGCGGGGTAAGCACAGATACGCAGTATTTT
TRBJ2-1	TRBV15	few	TRBD1	CATSTRTGRHEQFF	TGTGCCACCAGCACCCGGACAGGGAGACATGAGCAGTTCTTC
TRBJ2-1	TRBV29-1	NA	TRBD1	CSVRDRVRYGQFF	TGCAGCGTCAGGGACAGGGTTAGGTATGGGCAGTTCTTC
TRBJ2-1	TRBV19	NA	NA	CASSMETALGEQFF	TGTGCCAGTAGTATGGAGACCGCCCTAGGTGAGCAGTTCTTC
TRBJ1-1	TRBV27	NA	NA	CASSPRQDLNTEAFF	TGTGCCAGCAGTCCCCGACAGGATTTGAACACTGAAGCTTTCTTT
TRBJ2-7	TRBV4-2	many	NA	CASSQGTPEPLEQYF	TGTGCCAGCAGCCAAGGGACTCCTGAACCCCTCGAGCAGTACTTC
TRBJ1-2	TRBV4-3	many	TRBD1	CASSPGTGTYSGYTF	TGCGCCAGCAGCCCCGGGACAGGGACTTACTCTGGCTACACCTTC
TRBJ2-2	TRBV11-2	NA	TRBD1	CASSLFGTGDTGELFF	TGTGCCAGCAGCTTGTTTGGGACAGGGGACACCGGGGAGCTGTTTTTT
TRBJ2-7	TRBV6-1	few	NA	CASSRGGSYEQYF	TGTGCCAGCAGCCGTGGGGGGAGCTACGAGCAGTACTTC
TRBJ1-4	TRBV7-2	NA	NA	CASSLDSGEGTKLFF	TGTGCCAGCAGCTTAGATTCCGGTGAGGGCACGAAACTGTTTTTT
TRBJ2-7	TRBV4-3	many	TRBD2	CASSQGASGGYEQYF	TGCGCCAGCAGCCAAGGCGCTAGCGGGGGTTACGAGCAGTACTTC
TRBJ1-5	TRBV10-3	NA	NA	CAVRDRRARRYQPQHF	TGTGCCGTCAGAGATCGAAGGGCCAGGAGATATCAGCCCCAGCATTTT
TRBJ1-1	TRBV7-9	many	NA	CASSAGPEAFF	TGTGCCAGCAGCGCAGGGCCTGAAGCTTTCTTT
TRBJ1-2	TRBV7-9	NA	NA	CASSLVGTESYTF	TGTGCCAGCAGCTTAGTGGGGACGGAGAGCTACACCTTC
TRBJ1-4	TRBV2	NA	TRBD1	CASSGTGGNSGKLFF	TGTGCCAGCAGTGGGACAGGAGGCAACTCTGGAAAACTGTTTTTT
TRBJ1-6	TRBV5-8	NA	NA	CASRHGRGKSPLHF	TGTGCCAGCAGGCACGGCCGGGGAAAATCACCCCTCCACTTT
TRBJ1-5	TRBV5-8	many	NA	CASSRGAGSQPQHF	TGTGCCAGCAGCCGTGGGGCAGGGAGTCAGCCCCAGCATTTT
TRBJ2-7	TRBV9	few	TRBD1	CASSVSGQASEQYF	TGTGCCAGCAGCGTTTCTGGACAGGCAAGCGAGCAGTACTTC
TRBJ2-1	TRBV27	NA	NA	CASSSITAGRNEQFF	TGTGCCAGCAGTTCCATCACGGCCGGACGCAATGAGCAGTTCTTC
TRBJ1-1	TRBV20-1	NA	NA	CSARGGGEAFF	TGCAGTGCTAGAGGAGGGGGTGAAGCTTTCTTT
TRBJ1-1	TRBV27	few	NA	CASTSTAQMNTEAFF	TGTGCCAGCACCTCGACAGCCCAAATGAACACTGAAGCTTTCTTT
TRBJ1-2	TRBV2	many	NA	CASSEVPRRIYGYTF	TGTGCCAGCAGTGAAGTCCCGAGGCGAATCTATGGCTACACCTTC
TRBJ2-6	TRBV24-1	NA	NA	CATSVSTPISGANVLTF	TGTGCCACCAGTGTTTCCACCCCGATCTCTGGGGCCAACGTCCTGACTTTC
TRBJ2-7	TRBV10-3	NA	TRBD1	CAISGSPGQETSYEQYF	TGTGCCATCAGTGGCAGTCCGGGACAGGAGACCTCCTACGAGCAGTACTTC
TRBJ2-5	TRBV15	NA	TRBD1	CATSRQGAGETQYF	TGTGCCACCAGCAGACAGGGGGCCGGGGAGACCCAGTACTTC
TRBJ2-3	TRBV24-1	NA	TRBD2	CATSGRIRGGTLDTQYF	TGTGCCACCAGTGGCCGGATACGGGGGGGCACACTGGATACGCAGTATTTT
TRBJ2-1	TRBV6-5	NA	NA	CASSYTDRFF	TGTGCCAGCAGTTACACGGACAGGTTCTTC
TRBJ2-1	TRBV15	NA	TRBD2	CAISLEAGLVDNEQFF	TGTGCCATCAGCCTTGAGGCAGGACTAGTTGACAATGAGCAGTTCTTC
TRBJ1-1	TRBV30	NA	NA	CAWSVTGAEAFF	TGTGCCTGGAGTGTAACCGGCGCTGAAGCTTTCTTT
TRBJ1-1	TRBV13	many	NA	CASSAGQTFTEAFF	TGTGCCAGCAGCGCCGGACAGACCTTCACTGAAGCTTTCTTT
TRBJ1-2	TRBV12-3/TRBV12-4	many	NA	CASSSPTVRRYGYTF	TGTGCCAGCAGTTCCCCCACGGTTCGTCGCTATGGCTACACCTTC
TRBJ2-1	TRBV25-1	NA	NA	CASSGIGSYNEQFF	TGTGCCAGCAGTGGAATTGGCTCCTACAATGAGCAGTTCTTC
TRBJ1-1	TRBV5-6	many	TRBD1	CASSLLDRVNTEAFF	TGTGCCAGCAGCTTATTGGACAGGGTGAACACTGAAGCTTTCTTT
TRBJ2-6	TRBV15	medium-sized	NA	CATTADPSSGANVLTF	TGTGCCACGACAGCGGATCCTAGCTCTGGGGCCAACGTCCTGACTTTC
TRBJ1-2	TRBV9	once	NA	CASSGTAGSGYTF	TGTGCCAGCAGCGGGACGGCAGGTAGTGGCTACACCTTC
TRBJ2-1	TRBV10-3	NA	NA	CASTPTPTKGYNEQFF	TGTGCCAGCACCCCAACCCCGACTAAGGGCTACAATGAGCAGTTCTTC
TRBJ1-4	TRBV5-4	many	NA	CASSLYRERNEKLFF	TGTGCCAGCAGCTTGTATCGGGAAAGGAATGAAAAACTGTTTTTT
TRBJ1-1	TRBV7-6	NA	TRBD1	CASSLGQGFTEAFF	TGTGCCAGCAGCCTGGGACAGGGTTTCACTGAAGCTTTCTTT
TRBJ1-2	TRBV29-1	NA	NA	CSGSQGPEGYTF	TGCAGCGGATCACAGGGCCCTGAGGGCTACACCTTC
TRBJ2-7	TRBV20-1	NA	NA	CSARLTYEQYF	TGCAGTGCTCGTTTGACCTACGAGCAGTACTTC
TRBJ2-5	TRBV19	NA	NA	CASSTTGLETQYF	TGTGCCAGTAGTACTACAGGGTTAGAGACCCAGTACTTC
TRBJ2-1	TRBV10-3	NA	NA	CAISDGSNEQFF	TGTGCCATCAGTGACGGATCGAATGAGCAGTTCTTC
TRBJ1-2	TRBV3-1	NA	TRBD1	CASSQGTGRYYGYTF	TGTGCCAGCAGCCAAGGGACAGGGCGATACTATGGCTACACCTTC